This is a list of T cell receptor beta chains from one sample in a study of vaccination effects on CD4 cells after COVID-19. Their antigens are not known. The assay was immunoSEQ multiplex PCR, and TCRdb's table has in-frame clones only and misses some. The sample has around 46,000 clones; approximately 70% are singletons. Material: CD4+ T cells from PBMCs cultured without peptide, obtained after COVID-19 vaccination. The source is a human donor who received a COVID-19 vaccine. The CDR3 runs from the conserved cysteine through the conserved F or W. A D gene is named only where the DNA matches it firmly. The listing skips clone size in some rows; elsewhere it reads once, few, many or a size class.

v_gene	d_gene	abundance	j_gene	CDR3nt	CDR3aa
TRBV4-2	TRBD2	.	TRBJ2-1	TGTGCCAGCAGCCGAGGAGGTATCGGGGGGGACACCTACAATGAGCAGTTCTTC	CASSRGGIGGDTYNEQFF
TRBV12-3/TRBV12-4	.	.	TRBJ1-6	TGTGCCAGCAGTTTGGGTCTTACCCTCCACTTT	CASSLGLTLHF
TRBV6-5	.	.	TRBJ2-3	TGTGCCAGCAGTTACTCGAACGTCCCCACAGATACGCAGTATTTT	CASSYSNVPTDTQYF
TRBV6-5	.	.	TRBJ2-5	TGTGCCAGCAGTTACTCCCGCCGGGCGGCAGAGACCCAGTACTTC	CASSYSRRAAETQYF
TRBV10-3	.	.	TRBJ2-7	TGTGCCATCAGTGAGCAGGCAGTCTACGAGCAGTACTTC	CAISEQAVYEQYF
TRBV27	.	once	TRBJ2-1	TGTGCCAGCACCTATAGGGGCCCACCGGACAATGAGCAGTTCTTC	CASTYRGPPDNEQFF
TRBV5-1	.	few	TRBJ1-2	TGCGCCAGCAGCCTCAGCGCTAACTATGGCTACACCTTC	CASSLSANYGYTF
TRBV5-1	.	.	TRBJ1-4	TGCGCCAGCAGGGCGGGGCCTTCTAATGAAAAACTGTTTTTT	CASRAGPSNEKLFF
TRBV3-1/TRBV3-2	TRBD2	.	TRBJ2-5	TGTGCCAGCAGCCTGGGACTAGCGGGGGCGAAAGAGACCCAGTACTTC	CASSLGLAGAKETQYF
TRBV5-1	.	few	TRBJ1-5	TGCGCCAGCAGCCCGGAAGGTAATCAGCCCCAGCATTTT	CASSPEGNQPQHF
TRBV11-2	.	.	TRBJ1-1	TGTGCCAGCAGCAATCAGAACACTGAAGCTTTCTTT	CASSNQNTEAFF
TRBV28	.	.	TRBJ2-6	TGTGCCAGCAGTTTATACCTGACTGGGGCCAACGTCCTGACTTTC	CASSLYLTGANVLTF
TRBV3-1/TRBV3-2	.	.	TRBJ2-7	TGTGCCAGCAGCACACCCGCTAGCAGCTACGAGCAGTACTTC	CASSTPASSYEQYF
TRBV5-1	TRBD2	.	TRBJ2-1	TGCGCCAGCAGCTTGAAGACTAGCGGGGACAATGAGCAGTTCTTC	CASSLKTSGDNEQFF
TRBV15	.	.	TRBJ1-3	TGTGCCACCAGCAGAGGATTGAACAGGAAACTCTACTCTGGAAACACCATATATTTT	CATSRGLNRKLYSGNTIYF
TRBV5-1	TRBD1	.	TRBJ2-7	TGCGCCAGCAGCTACACCGGGACAGATGACGAGCAGTACTTC	CASSYTGTDDEQYF
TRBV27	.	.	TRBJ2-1	TGTGCCAGCAGGATACTAGCGACAGGTGAGCAGTTCTTC	CASRILATGEQFF
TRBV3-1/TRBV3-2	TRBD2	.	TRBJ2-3	TGTGCCAGCAGCCAAGTATGGCTAGCGGGAGGTACAGATACGCAGTATTTT	CASSQVWLAGGTDTQYF
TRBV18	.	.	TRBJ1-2	TGTGCCAGCTCACCCGAGGTGGTCTATGGCTACACCTTC	CASSPEVVYGYTF
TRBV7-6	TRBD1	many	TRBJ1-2	TGTGCCAGCAGCTTAGGACAGGGAGGGAACTATGGCTACACCTTC	CASSLGQGGNYGYTF
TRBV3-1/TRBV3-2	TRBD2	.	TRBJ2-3	TGTGCCAGCAGCTGGACTAGATCTAGCACAGATACGCAGTATTTT	CASSWTRSSTDTQYF
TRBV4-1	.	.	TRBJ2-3	TGCGCCAGCCGCGCACGAATTGGCGGGAATCTCACAGATACGCAGTATTTT	CASRARIGGNLTDTQYF
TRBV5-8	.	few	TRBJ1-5	TGTGCCAGCAGCTTGCCAGGGAGGCATCAGCCCCAGCATTTT	CASSLPGRHQPQHF